These 31 T cell receptor beta chains came from one sample sequenced in a study of shared clonotypes between healthy human individuals. TCRdb's copy holds only in-frame clones and misses some; the assay was immunoSEQ multiplex PCR. This table has 800,000 to 1,200,000 clones, more than 75% appearing once. Sequences were obtained from memory CD4+ T cells from PBMCs. As for subset: CD45RA-negative fraction. These receptors originate from a man between 18 and 29 years old in good health. Some clones in this sample may be carry-over from other donors' samples.

Note on this clone: This sample also contains other DNA sequences that code for the same CDR3. This chain links TRBV30 with TRBJ1-4, with no clear D. This CDR3 has 12 residues. V shed 3 bases and J shed 7 bases, with 9 bases lying between them. Germline V gene sequence: CDR1 GTSNPN, CDR2 SVGIG (reference sequence). CDR3 protein: CAWSARAEKLFF. The CDR3 nucleotides are TGTGCCTGGAGCGCCCGGGCTGAAAAACTGTTTTTT.

A word on this clone: This sample includes further DNA sequences coding for the same CDR3. The rearrangement links TRBV5-1 to TRBJ2-5; no definite D call. The V gene lost 5 bases and the J gene lost 1 base, with 9 bases spanning the gap. CDR3 length: 13 amino acids. Germline values: CDR1 SGHRS, CDR2 YFSETQ. The CDR3 protein is CASSSTPQETQYF. The CDR3 DNA follows: TGCGCCAGCAGTTCGACCCCCCAAGAGACCCAGTACTTC.

A word on this clone: This specimen includes other DNA sequences encoding the same CDR3. The gene calls are TRBV2 and TRBJ2-3, with a weak D call TRBD2 (6 bases). This CDR3 has 12 amino acids. In germline, CDR1 is SNHLY, CDR2 FYNNEI. V dropped 3 bases and J dropped 7 bases, with 8 bases sitting between them. The CDR3 reads CASSDRGNTQYF. The CDR3 DNA is TGTGCCAGCAGTGATCGCGGGAATACGCAGTATTTT.

The rearrangement joins TRBV30 to TRBJ1-2; no definite D call. With 0 bases removed from V and 7 bases from J, the gap between germline ends came to 9 bases. This CDR3 is built from 12 residues. Germline CDR1 reads GTSNPN; CDR2 reads SVGIG (reference sequence). CDR3 residues: CAWSVVKGGYTF. In nucleotides, the CDR3 is TGTGCCTGGAGTGTAGTGAAGGGTGGCTACACCTTC.

The CDR3 sequence is CASSLEGSRNTEAFF. The CDR3, as DNA: TGCGCCAGCAGCTTGGAGGGTTCCAGGAACACTGAAGCTTTCTTT. The rearrangement joins TRBV5-1 to TRBJ1-1; no firm D call. The CDR3 consists of 15 residues. The germline gives CDR1 SGHRS, CDR2 YFSETQ. V was cut by 0 bases and J by 1 base, with 10 bases left in between.

The rearrangement links TRBV5-6 to TRBJ1-2, with TRBD1 matching 8 bases. V lost 4 bases to trimming and J lost 7 bases; unmatched junction nucleotides: 6. Germline assignment: CDR1 SGHDT and CDR2 YYEEEE. The CDR3 length is 13 residues. CDR3 sequence (DNA): TGTGCCAGCAGCCCCGGGACAGGTAGTGGCTACACCTTC. Translation: CASSPGTGSGYTF.

V usage is TRBV30 and J usage is TRBJ1-3; D ambiguous. CDR3 size: 12 residues. V lost 2 bases, J lost 1 base, and 3 bases lay in between. Germline values: CDR1 GTSNPN, CDR2 SVGIG (reference sequence). CDR3: CAWSNSGNTIYF. The CDR3 nucleotides read TGTGCCTGGAGTAATTCTGGAAACACCATATATTTT.

This chain joins TRBV2 and TRBJ1-4, with 8 bases lining up with TRBD1. Germline CDR1 is SNHLY and CDR2 is FYNNEI. This CDR3 comprises 14 residues. J gave up 7 bases and V 5 bases, and 6 bases lay outside the gene matches. Written as DNA, the CDR3 is TGTGCCAGCAGTCTACAGGGGGAGGTTGAAAAACTGTTTTTT. Its protein product is CASSLQGEVEKLFF.

This clone showed up just a few times. The chain is built from TRBV9 and TRBJ1-3; D unclear. Trimming removed 1 base from V and 3 bases from J, with 8 bases in between. The germline V gene encodes CDR1 SGDLS and CDR2 YYNGEE. There are 14 residues in the CDR3. The CDR3 sequence is CASSVLSGGNTIYF. The CDR3 DNA reads as TGTGCCAGCAGCGTATTGTCAGGTGGAAACACCATATATTTT.

As for this clone: Just one base apart from a much larger clone, this may be a read error. Other DNA variants within this sample encode the same CDR3. This chain's CDR3 is CASSLGETQYF. In DNA form, the CDR3 reads TGTGCCAGCAGCCTAGGGGAGACCCAGTACTTC. The V call is TRBV28, the J call TRBJ2-5; D remains unclear. Germline-derived CDR1 and CDR2 are MDHEN and SYDVKM. V shed 6 bases and J shed 5 bases, with 7 bases lying between them. The CDR3 contains 11 residues.

The gene calls are TRBV30 and TRBJ1-2; D might be TRBD1 (6 bases). This CDR3 is built from 13 residues. V gave up 4 bases and J gave up 4 bases, with 13 bases separating them. Germline loops: CDR1 GTSNPN, CDR2 SVGIG (reference sequence). The CDR3: CAWIGGNGYGYTF. In DNA, the CDR3 is TGTGCCTGGATAGGGGGAAACGGCTATGGCTACACCTTC.

The chain carries TRBV29-1 and TRBJ2-7; tentative D call: TRBD1 (6 bases). Germline CDR1 is SQVTM and CDR2 is ANQGSEA. The CDR3 contains 13 residues. The V and J ends lost 1 base and 6 bases respectively, with 13 bases between them. CDR3 residues: CSVEGQATAEQYF. The DNA for the CDR3 is TGCAGCGTTGAAGGACAGGCCACCGCCGAGCAGTACTTC.

The chain is built from TRBV6-1 and TRBJ1-5; tentatively, D is TRBD1 (5 bases). CDR3 length equals 14 residues. V lost 4 bases to trimming and J lost 4 bases, with 11 bases between them. CDR1 MNHNS and CDR2 SASEGT come from the germline V gene. The chain's CDR3 is CASSASGGNQPQHF. The CDR3 nucleotides are TGTGCCAGCAGTGCGTCGGGGGGGAATCAGCCCCAGCATTTT.

The chain combines TRBV2 with TRBJ1-2, with a weak D call TRBD1 (5 bases). The CDR3 runs 15 residues. V shed 7 bases and J shed 2 bases, with 17 bases lying between them. Germline loops: CDR1 SNHLY, CDR2 FYNNEI. The CDR3 sequence: CASMRGFGENYGYTF. In DNA, the CDR3 is TGTGCCAGCATGCGGGGGTTTGGTGAGAACTATGGCTACACCTTC.

With regard to this clone: At one end, the junction sequence differs from germline, possibly due to a read error. CDR3 sequence (DNA): TGTACCAGCAGCTTAGACACCCAATGGCCCCAGCATTTT. Translation: CTSSLDTQWPQHF. The chain recombines TRBV11-2 with TRBJ1-5, with D unresolved. This CDR3 contains 13 residues. Germline V gives CDR1 SGHAT, CDR2 FQNNGV. Complete variable domain (other parts from reference TRBV11-2 and TRBJ1-5): EAGVAQSPRYKIIEKRQSVAFWCNPISGHATLYWYQQILGQGPKLLIQFQNNGVVDDSQLPKDRFSAERLKGVDSTLKIQPAKLEDSAVYLCTSSLDTQWPQHFGDGTRLSIL.

This clone was detected ten times or more. The V gene is TRBV19, the J gene TRBJ1-2; D is unclear. Deletions cut 4 bases from V and 0 bases from J, with 12 bases between. The CDR3 runs to 15 residues. CDR1 LNHDA and CDR2 SQIVND come from the germline V gene (reference sequence). CDR3 sequence reads: CASSSAVGANYGYTF. For the CDR3, the DNA is TGTGCCAGTAGTAGCGCAGTGGGAGCTAACTATGGCTACACCTTC.

The genes are TRBV19 and TRBJ1-4; D remains unclear. Germline CDR1 is LNHDA and CDR2 is SQIVND (reference sequence). This CDR3 spans 15 amino acids. V shed 6 bases and J shed 5 bases, with 16 bases lying between them. CDR3 in amino acids: CASSSGRIRNEKLFF. The CDR3 coding sequence is TGTGCCAGTAGCTCTGGACGGATCCGGAATGAAAAACTGTTTTTT. Together with reference TRBV19 and TRBJ1-4, the CDR3 gives the full variable domain: DGGITQSPKYLFRKEGQNVTLSCEQNLNHDAMYWYRQDPGQGLRLIYYSQIVNDFQKGDIAEGYSVSREKKESFPLTVTSAQKNPTAFYLCASSSGRIRNEKLFFGSGTQLSVL.

The chain links TRBV27 to TRBJ1-5; D gene unclear. Trimming cost V 3 bases and J 5 bases, with 2 bases left between them. Germline CDR1 is MNHEY and CDR2 is SMNVEV (reference sequence). The CDR3 loop spans 11 amino acids. The CDR3 loop reads CASSLDQPQHF. As DNA, the CDR3 is TGTGCCAGCAGTTTGGATCAGCCCCAGCATTTT.

The J gene is TRBJ2-1, the V gene TRBV5-1; D is possibly TRBD1 or TRBD2 (5 bases each). CDR1 is SGHRS, CDR2 YFSETQ, per germline. With 1 base removed from V and 6 bases from J, the gap between germline ends came to 11 bases. CDR3 length: 14 residues. This chain's CDR3 is CASSLRLGVNEQFF. The CDR3 DNA is TGCGCCAGCAGCTTGCGGTTGGGGGTCAATGAGCAGTTCTTC.

As regards this clone: Mismatch with germline at one junction end may stem from a read error. The chain carries TRBV5-1 and TRBJ2-7; 7 bases line up with TRBD1. CDR3 size: 15 residues. CDR1 and CDR2 from the germline V gene are SGHRS and YFSETQ. The CDR3, as DNA: TGCGCCAGCAGCTTGGGACAGGGACAAACTAGTCCGACAAACTTC. Protein sequence: CASSLGQGQTSPTNF.

With respect to this clone: This sample includes further DNA sequences coding for the same CDR3. The V gene is TRBV7-2, the J gene TRBJ1-2; 7 bases agree with TRBD1. Germline values: CDR1 SGHTA, CDR2 FQGNSA. This CDR3 region has 14 residues. The trim removed 4 bases at V and 3 bases at J, leaving 5 bases unmatched. CDR3 amino acids: CASSSTGTDYGYTF. DNA for the CDR3: TGTGCCAGCAGCTCGACAGGGACGGACTATGGCTACACCTTC.

This chain joins TRBV7-2 and TRBJ1-3; D gene uncertain. Germline V gene sequence: CDR1 SGHTA, CDR2 FQGNSA. CDR3 length: 13 residues. Trimming took 5 bases from V and 8 from J, leaving 13 bases between them. The CDR3 coding sequence is TGTGCCAGCAGCCCCGACCCGACGGACACCATATATTTT. Protein sequence: CASSPDPTDTIYF. Full variable domain (rest looked up from reference TRBV7-2 and TRBJ1-3): GAGVSQSPSNKVTEKGKDVELRCDPISGHTALYWYRQSLGQGLEFLIYFQGNSAPDKSGLPSDRFSAERTGGSVSTLTIQRTQQEDSAVYLCASSPDPTDTIYFGEGSWLTVV.

The chain uses TRBV28 and TRBJ1-5; D is perhaps TRBD1 (5 bases). The germline V gene encodes CDR1 MDHEN and CDR2 SYDVKM. Trimming took 6 bases from V and 3 from J, leaving 15 bases between them. The CDR3 consists of 15 residues. For the CDR3, the DNA is TGTGCCAGCAGCCTCCGGGACGGGGACAATCAGCCCCAGCATTTT. It encodes CASSLRDGDNQPQHF.

This sequence joins TRBV7-9 and TRBJ2-5; D is ambiguous. The CDR3 spans 15 residues. Germline V gene sequence: CDR1 SEHNR, CDR2 FQNEAQ (reference sequence). Trimming took 4 bases from V and 5 from J, leaving 17 bases between them. CDR3 sequence reads: CASSSAGKAGETQYF. CDR3 in DNA: TGTGCCAGCAGCTCTGCTGGGAAGGCCGGGGAGACCCAGTACTTC.

With regard to this clone: Germline and junction disagree at one end, which may indicate a read error. The CDR3 DNA is TGTGCCAGCAGTGAAGGATGGGCTGGCACGGATACGCAGTATTTT. This translates into CASSEGWAGTDTQYF. J is TRBJ2-3 and V is TRBV2; D gene uncertain. Per the germline V gene, CDR1 is SNHLY and CDR2 is FYNNEI. This CDR3 is built from 15 residues.

This clone was seen only a few times. No DNA is shown, since the ends of the CDR3 on it are uncertain; the CDR3 is the one TCRdb lists. The J gene is TRBJ1-5, the V gene TRBV21-1. TRBV21-1 is tagged as a pseudogene. 19 amino acids form the CDR3, both terminal residues included. The chain's CDR3 is CASSKAVGRGSICNQPQHF.

Remarks on this clone: Its ends do not fully match the called genes, so a read error is possible. This same CDR3 is encoded by further DNA sequences in the sample. V is TRBV15 and J is TRBJ2-1, with D perhaps matching TRBD1 or TRBD2 (5 bases each). Looked up from germline, CDR1 is LNHNV and CDR2 is YYDKDF (reference sequence). The CDR3 runs 14 residues. CDR3 coding DNA: TGCGCCACCAGCAGAGCCGGTGACAGTCGGGAACAGTTCTTC. It translates to CATSRAGDSREQFF.

The chain joins TRBV9 to TRBJ2-1; no definite D call. Trimming removed 0 bases from V and 2 bases from J, with 9 bases in between. The germline V gene encodes CDR1 SGDLS and CDR2 YYNGEE. The CDR3 length is 15 residues. The DNA for the CDR3 is TGTGCCAGCAGCGTAGGGTCCGTCCCCTACAATGAGCAGTTCTTC. Protein product: CASSVGSVPYNEQFF.

The V and J genes are TRBV29-1 and TRBJ2-3, with D possibly called TRBD1 or TRBD2 (5 bases each). From germline, CDR1 is SQVTM and CDR2 ANQGSEA. This CDR3 is 14 amino acids long. Written as DNA, the CDR3 is TGCGGCCTAGCAAAAGTAGGGGGCACAGATACGCAGTATTTT. It translates to CGLAKVGGTDTQYF.

This chain joins TRBV7-9 and TRBJ2-1; TRBD2 aligns across 8 bases. The CDR3 totals 19 residues. Germline CDR1 SEHNR, CDR2 FQNEAQ (reference sequence). Trimming removed 2 bases from V and 4 bases from J; junction bases left unmatched: 16. The CDR3 here is CASSLYGVSGRGGYNEQFF. The CDR3 coding sequence is TGTGCCAGCAGCTTATATGGTGTCAGCGGGAGAGGTGGGTACAATGAGCAGTTCTTC.

This chain uses TRBV5-4 with TRBJ2-1, with 9 bases identical to TRBD2. After removal of 0 bases from V and 6 bases from J, the junction contained 7 bases not matched to a gene. The length of the CDR3 is 16 residues. In germline, CDR1 is SGHNT, CDR2 YYREEE (reference sequence). The DNA for the CDR3 is TGTGCCAGCAGCTTGGCCGGCCTAGCGGGGTTCAATGAGCAGTTCTTC. Its protein product is CASSLAGLAGFNEQFF.